Listed below are T cell receptor beta chains from one sample, sequenced in a study of T-cell memory formation after mild COVID-19. Each CDR3 protein is one row after TCRdb ran MiXCR on the 5' RACE reads. The sample includes about 15,000 distinct CDR3 sequences, approximately 19% seen only once; the top ten take about 52%. Material for sequencing was PBMCs or a T cell subset sorted from them (not recorded which). All receptors come from an adult woman who had mild COVID-19 (a few samples of this study predate the infection). Cell type and time point are not known. Each CDR3 is given without its conserved first and last residue.

j_call v_call cdr3_aa
TRBJ1-5 TRBV7-9 ASSLGGGAGNQPQH
TRBJ2-7 TRBV6-1 ASSEFGKTAYEQY
TRBJ2-3 TRBV27 ASSHTGGSLITDTQY
TRBJ2-6 TRBV5-1 ASSFFGTSGLPGANVLT
TRBJ2-1 TRBV14 ASSQDYVSPYNEQF
TRBJ2-3 TRBV12-3/TRBV12-4 ASRSITDTQY
TRBJ2-7 TRBV10-3 ATRATLSYEQY
TRBJ2-1 TRBV6-6 ASSYGGASGLYNEQF
TRBJ2-3 TRBV20-1 SAPPKISGRLDTQY
TRBJ1-1 TRBV12-3/TRBV12-4 ATSPTPNTEAF
TRBJ1-5 TRBV6-1 ASQYRRPNQPQH
TRBJ2-6 TRBV6-4 ASSDSAGANVLT
TRBJ2-3 TRBV9 ASSANRETGSTDTQY
TRBJ1-6 TRBV7-8 ASSPRQVNNSPLH
TRBJ2-3 TRBV7-3 ASSFGAGAGDTQY
TRBJ2-7 TRBV30 AWATGSSYEQY
TRBJ1-1 TRBV30 AWSLPRGVAF
TRBJ1-1 TRBV7-6 ASSLALDGGTEAF
TRBJ2-2 TRBV12-3/TRBV12-4 ASSLGQNTGELF
TRBJ1-4 TRBV25-1 ASSGSEKLF
TRBJ2-7 TRBV15 ATSRAHGVSYEQY
TRBJ2-1 TRBV11-2 ASSFLVLHANNEQF
TRBJ1-1 TRBV29-1 SVELASNLNTEAF
TRBJ1-1 TRBV23-1 ASSFNRPRTDTEAF
TRBJ1-5 TRBV5-4 ASSLRTRRLWGNQPQH
TRBJ2-3 TRBV5-1 ASSLGVDTQY
TRBJ2-7 TRBV7-9 ASSRGLREQY
TRBJ2-7 TRBV7-8 ASSLKLYEQY
TRBJ2-1 TRBV9 ASSVTAFREQF
TRBJ2-7 TRBV5-1 ASSKGSTYEQY
TRBJ2-2 TRBV5-4 ASSTSMSTGELF
TRBJ2-5 TRBV7-9 ASSSTGTSIVQETQY
TRBJ2-3 TRBV6-2/TRBV6-3 ASSYWGGINTDTQY
TRBJ1-1 TRBV4-1 ASSQEARNTEAF
TRBJ2-4 TRBV7-9 ASSSSSPGLQD
TRBJ2-7 TRBV12-3/TRBV12-4 ASSPTGTGNEQY
TRBJ2-1 TRBV7-2 ASSLGGGKGNEQF
TRBJ2-3 TRBV18 ASSPGARSLSTDTQY
TRBJ1-2 TRBV29-1 SERDNNYGYT
TRBJ2-7 TRBV20-1 SAIGTQTYEQY